This entry lists 6 T cell receptor beta chains sequenced from one sample in a study of cytomegalovirus exposure and HLA in healthy donors. Primers for the PCR totalled 60 Vbeta and 13 Jbeta. Sequenced by immunoSEQ multiplex PCR; TCRdb stores in-frame clones only, minus some. This sample yields about 220,000 clones, of which 82% are seen a single time; 5% to 6.5% belongs to the top ten. What was sequenced was PBMCs. The source of these receptors is a woman between 35 and 50 years old in good health and CMV-seropositive.

Only a few counts were recorded for this clone. The chain recombines TRBV4-2 with TRBJ1-2, with no clear D. This CDR3 comprises 14 residues. Per germline, CDR1 LGHNA and CDR2 YNFKEQ. V was clipped by 2 bases and J by 2 bases, with 9 bases between them. DNA of the CDR3: TGTGCCAGCAGCCAACCCCGGGGAAACTATGGCTACACCTTC. Its translation: CASSQPRGNYGYTF.

CDR3 coding DNA: TGTGCCAGCTCACCACGACAGGGGACCTCCTCTGGAAACACCATATATTTT. It yields the protein CASSPRQGTSSGNTIYF. The V gene is TRBV18, the J gene TRBJ1-3; 8 bases match TRBD1. The germline gives CDR1 KGHSH, CDR2 LQKENI. This CDR3 comprises 17 residues. V lost 1 base and J lost 0; bases outside the gene matches: 5.

The chain recombines TRBV7-6 with TRBJ2-2; TRBD2 aligns across 9 bases. This CDR3 is 16 amino acids long. The J segment lost 4 bases and the V segment lost 3 bases, leaving 6 bases of the junction unmatched. Germline CDR1 is SGHVS and CDR2 is FNYEAQ. CDR3 residues: CASSFSSGIGTGELFF. The DNA of the CDR3 is TGTGCCAGCAGCTTCTCTAGCGGGATCGGCACCGGGGAGCTGTTTTTT.

The chain links TRBV4-3 to TRBJ1-4, with D unresolved. From germline, CDR1 is LGHNA and CDR2 YSLEER. The CDR3 length is 17 residues. V lost 4 bases and J lost 4, with 19 bases in between. The CDR3 DNA sequence: TGCGCCAGCAGCCCTCTGGGGTCGACTAGGCTTAATGAAAAACTGTTTTTT. Translation gives CASSPLGSTRLNEKLFF.

Comment on this clone: The identical CDR3 is also encoded by other nucleotide sequences in the sample. CDR3 in amino acids: CASSIGGNTEAFF. For the CDR3, the DNA is TGTGCCAGTAGTATAGGGGGCAACACTGAAGCTTTCTTT. The gene calls are TRBV19 and TRBJ1-1, with TRBD1 as a possible D gene (5 bases). The CDR3 contains 13 residues. V gave up 1 base and J gave up 2 bases, with 5 bases separating them. CDR1 LNHDA and CDR2 SQIVND come from the germline V gene (reference sequence). The variable domain in full, with the rest retrieved from reference TRBV19 and TRBJ1-1, is DGGITQSPKYLFRKEGQNVTLSCEQNLNHDAMYWYRQDPGQGLRLIYYSQIVNDFQKGDIAEGYSVSREKKESFPLTVTSAQKNPTAFYLCASSIGGNTEAFFGQGTRLTVV.

The table lists this clone with a count of one. The gene calls are TRBV10-3 and TRBJ2-1, with 8 bases lining up with TRBD1. CDR1 is ENHRY, CDR2 SYGVKD, per germline. The junction had 5 bases not matched to a gene; V was cut back by 0 bases and J by 7 bases. The CDR3 runs 15 residues. CDR3 sequence (DNA): TGTGCCATCAGTGAGTCTAGGGACAGGTTAAATGAGCAGTTCTTC. As protein: CAISESRDRLNEQFF.